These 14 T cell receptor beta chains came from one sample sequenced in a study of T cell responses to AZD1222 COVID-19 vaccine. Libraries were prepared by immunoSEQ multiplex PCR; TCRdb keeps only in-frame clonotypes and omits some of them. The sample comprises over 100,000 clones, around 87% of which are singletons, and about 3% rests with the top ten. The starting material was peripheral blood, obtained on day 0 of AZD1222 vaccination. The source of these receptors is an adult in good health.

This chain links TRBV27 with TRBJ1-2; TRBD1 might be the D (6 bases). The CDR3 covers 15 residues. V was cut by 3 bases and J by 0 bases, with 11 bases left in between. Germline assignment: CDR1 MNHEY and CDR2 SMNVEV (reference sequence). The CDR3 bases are TGTGCCAGCAGTTTTGGGGGGCAAGCTAACTATGGCTACACCTTC. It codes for CASSFGGQANYGYTF.

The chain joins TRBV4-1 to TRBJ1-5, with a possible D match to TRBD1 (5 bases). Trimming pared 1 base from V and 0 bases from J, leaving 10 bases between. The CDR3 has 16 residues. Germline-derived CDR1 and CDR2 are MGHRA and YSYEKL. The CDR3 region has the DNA TGCGCCAGCAGCCAAGGGTGGGGGTTTAGCAATCAGCCCCAGCATTTT. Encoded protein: CASSQGWGFSNQPQHF.

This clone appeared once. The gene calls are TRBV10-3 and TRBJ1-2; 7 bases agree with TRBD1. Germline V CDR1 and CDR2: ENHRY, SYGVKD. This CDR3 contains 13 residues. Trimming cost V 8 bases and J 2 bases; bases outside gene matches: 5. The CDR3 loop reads CAIGSQGNYGYTF. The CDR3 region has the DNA TGTGCCATCGGTTCACAGGGGAACTATGGCTACACCTTC.

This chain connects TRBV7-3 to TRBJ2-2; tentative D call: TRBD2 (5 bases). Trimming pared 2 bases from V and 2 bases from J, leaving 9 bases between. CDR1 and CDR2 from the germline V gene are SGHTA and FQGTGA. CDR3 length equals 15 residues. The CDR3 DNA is TGTGCCAGCAGCTTATATTCGGGAAACACCGGGGAGCTGTTTTTT. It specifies CASSLYSGNTGELFF.

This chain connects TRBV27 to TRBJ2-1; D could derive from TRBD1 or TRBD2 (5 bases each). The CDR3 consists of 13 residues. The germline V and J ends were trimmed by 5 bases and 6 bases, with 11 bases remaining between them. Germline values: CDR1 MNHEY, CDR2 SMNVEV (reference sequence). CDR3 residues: CASSLGTANEQFF. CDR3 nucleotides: TGTGCCAGCAGTCTCGGGACGGCCAATGAGCAGTTCTTC.

For the CDR3, the DNA is TGTGCCAGCAGCCAAGGATTCTGGGGGGGCTCCTACGAGCAGTACTTC. Residues: CASSQGFWGGSYEQYF. This chain connects TRBV3-1 (or the pseudogene TRBV3-2) to TRBJ2-7; 7 bases line up with TRBD2. This CDR3 is 16 amino acids long. With 1 base clipped from V and 0 bases from J, the junction kept 6 bases outside the gene matches. Germline V gives CDR1 LGHDT, CDR2 YNNKEL (reference sequence).

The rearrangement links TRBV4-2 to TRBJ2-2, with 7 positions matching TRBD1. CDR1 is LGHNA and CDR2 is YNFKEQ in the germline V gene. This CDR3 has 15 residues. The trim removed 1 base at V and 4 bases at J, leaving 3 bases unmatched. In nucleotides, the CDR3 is TGTGCCAGCAGCCAAGCGGGACAGAGCACCGGGGAGCTGTTTTTT. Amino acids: CASSQAGQSTGELFF.

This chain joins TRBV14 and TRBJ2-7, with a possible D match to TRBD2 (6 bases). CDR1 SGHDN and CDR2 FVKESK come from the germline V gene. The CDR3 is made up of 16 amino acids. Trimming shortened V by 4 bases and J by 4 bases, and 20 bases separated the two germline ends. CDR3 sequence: CASSRLGGSGIYEQYF. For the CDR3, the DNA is TGTGCCAGCAGCCGCCTGGGGGGTTCGGGAATTTACGAGCAGTACTTC. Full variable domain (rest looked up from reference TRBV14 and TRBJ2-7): EAGVTQFPSHSVIEKGQTVTLRCDPISGHDNLYWYRRVMGKEIKFLLHFVKESKQDESGMPNNRFLAERTGGTYSTLKVQPAELEDSGVYFCASSRLGGSGIYEQYFGPGTRLTVT.

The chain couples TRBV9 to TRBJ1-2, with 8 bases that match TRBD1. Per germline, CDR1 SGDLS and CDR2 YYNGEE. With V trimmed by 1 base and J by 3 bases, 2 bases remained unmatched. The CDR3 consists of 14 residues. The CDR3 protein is CASSVQGQDYGYTF. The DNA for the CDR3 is TGTGCCAGCAGCGTACAGGGACAGGACTATGGCTACACCTTC.

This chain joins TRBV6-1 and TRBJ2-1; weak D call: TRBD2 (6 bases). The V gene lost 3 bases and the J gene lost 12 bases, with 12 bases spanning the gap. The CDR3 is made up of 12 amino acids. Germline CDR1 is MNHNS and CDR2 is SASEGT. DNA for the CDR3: TGTGCCAGCAGTGATTTAGCGGATATGCAGTTCTTC. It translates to CASSDLADMQFF.

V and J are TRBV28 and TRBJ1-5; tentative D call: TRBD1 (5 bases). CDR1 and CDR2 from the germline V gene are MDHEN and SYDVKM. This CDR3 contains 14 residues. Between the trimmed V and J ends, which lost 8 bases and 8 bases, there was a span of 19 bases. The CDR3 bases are TGTGCCAGCTCCCGACCAGGGTCGACAGAGCCCCAGCATTTT. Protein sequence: CASSRPGSTEPQHF.

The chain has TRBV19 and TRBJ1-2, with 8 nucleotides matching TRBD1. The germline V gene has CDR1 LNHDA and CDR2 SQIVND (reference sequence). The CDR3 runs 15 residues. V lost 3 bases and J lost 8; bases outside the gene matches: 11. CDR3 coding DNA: TGTGCCAGTAGTATTACTGGAGACGGGGACAGGGGCTACACCTTC. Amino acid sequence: CASSITGDGDRGYTF.

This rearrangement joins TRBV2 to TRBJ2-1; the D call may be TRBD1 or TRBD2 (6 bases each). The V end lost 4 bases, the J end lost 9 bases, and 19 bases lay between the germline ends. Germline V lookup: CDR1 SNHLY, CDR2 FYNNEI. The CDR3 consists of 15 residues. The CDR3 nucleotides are TGTGCCAGCAGTGGGTCCTGGGGCAGGGGAGGTGAGCAGTTCTTC. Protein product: CASSGSWGRGGEQFF.

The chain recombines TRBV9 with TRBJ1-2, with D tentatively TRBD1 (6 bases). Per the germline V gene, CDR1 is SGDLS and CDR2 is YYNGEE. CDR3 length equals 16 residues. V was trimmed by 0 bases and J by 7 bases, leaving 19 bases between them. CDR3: CASSVAGRGQAGGYTF. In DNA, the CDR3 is TGTGCCAGCAGCGTAGCTGGCAGGGGCCAAGCTGGTGGCTACACCTTC. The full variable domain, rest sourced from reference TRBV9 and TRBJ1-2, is DSGVTQTPKHLITATGQRVTLRCSPRSGDLSVYWYQQSLDQGLQFLIQYYNGEERAKGNILERFSAQQFPDLHSELNLSSLELGDSALYFCASSVAGRGQAGGYTFGSGTRLTVV.